This section outlines one T cell receptor beta chain sequence together with its context. V gave up 3 bases and J gave up 4 bases; unmatched junction bases: 8. Germline V gene sequence: CDR1 SGHRS, CDR2 YFSETQ. This CDR3 has 15 residues. This specimen comes from a study of blood T cell repertoires in COVID-19. At the level of the study: The United States, Italy and Spain were the sources of the acute and convalescent COVID-19 samples. PBMCs, B-cell-depleted T cells, or T cells provided the cDNA or gDNA that made up the material.

Sequenced by immunoSEQ multiplex PCR; TCRdb stores in-frame clones only, minus some. The sample lists roughly 160,000 clones; about four fifths were seen once. The sequenced sample was peripheral blood. The V gene is TRBV5-1, the J gene TRBJ2-5, with TRBD1 matching over 8 bases. The TCR sequence derives from an elderly woman with acute or convalescent COVID-19. CDR3 DNA sequence: TGCGCCAGCAGCTCAGGACAGGGATGGGGAGAGACCCAGTACTTC. It yields the protein CASSSGQGWGETQYF.